The 30 T cell receptor beta chains given below trace back to one sample, sequenced in a study of blood T cell repertoires in COVID-19. The data were produced by immunoSEQ multiplex PCR, yet TCRdb's version contains in-frame clones alone and is incomplete. The data contain 90,000 to 130,000 clones, approximately 88% of them singletons. The specimen sequenced was peripheral blood. The source of these receptors is a woman in her 70s with acute or convalescent COVID-19.

The chain uses TRBV3-1 (or the pseudogene TRBV3-2) and TRBJ1-2; D might be TRBD1 (5 bases). Deletions cut 0 bases from V and 3 bases from J, with 17 bases between. Germline V gene data show CDR1 as LGHDT and CDR2 as YNNKEL (reference sequence). The CDR3 sequence is 17 residues long. The CDR3 DNA reads TGTGCCAGCAGCCAAGATCCAGGGTCCAGCCAGTACTATGGCTACACCTTC. It translates to CASSQDPGSSQYYGYTF.

The CDR3 region is CASSRSGQSSYNEQFF. The CDR3 DNA sequence: TGTGCCAGCAGCCGCAGCGGGCAAAGCTCCTACAATGAGCAGTTCTTC. This rearrangement joins TRBV7-9 to TRBJ2-1, with D perhaps matching TRBD2 (6 bases). In germline, CDR1 is SEHNR, CDR2 FQNEAQ (reference sequence). V was cut by 5 bases and J by 0 bases, with 14 bases left in between. The CDR3 is made up of 16 amino acids. Supplemented by reference TRBV7-9 and TRBJ2-1, the full variable domain reads DTGVSQNPRHKITKRGQNVTFRCDPISEHNRLYWYRQTLGQGPEFLTYFQNEAQLEKSRLLSDRFSAERPKGSFSTLEIQRTEQGDSAMYLCASSRSGQSSYNEQFFGPGTRLTVL.

This clone was picked up a small number of times. The chain uses TRBV30 and TRBJ1-6; D might be TRBD1 (5 bases). V shed 5 bases and J shed 5 bases, with 16 bases lying between them. The CDR3 spans 15 residues. CDR1 and CDR2 (germline): GTSNPN, SVGIG (reference sequence). CDR3 nucleotide sequence: TGTGCCTGGGGTCCGCTGGGGCCGAATAATTCACCCCTCCACTTT. Its translation: CAWGPLGPNNSPLHF. The full variable domain, completed using reference TRBV30 and TRBJ1-6, is SQTIHQWPATLVQPVGSPLSLECTVEGTSNPNLYWYRQAAGRGLQLLFYSVGIGQISSEVPQNLSASRPQDRQFILSSKKLLLSDSGFYLCAWGPLGPNNSPLHFGNGTRLTVT.

The chain recombines TRBV30 with TRBJ1-6; D might be TRBD1 (5 bases). Germline loops: CDR1 GTSNPN, CDR2 SVGIG (reference sequence). The CDR3 covers 13 residues. V lost 5 bases to trimming and J lost 7 bases, with 12 bases between them. The CDR3: CAWGGSRNSPLHF. Here the CDR3 DNA reads TGTGCCTGGGGGGGGAGCAGAAATTCACCCCTCCACTTT.

The CDR3, as DNA: TGTGCCAGCAGCCAAGGTAGCGGGCTTTACCAAGAGACCCAGTACTTC. This gives the protein CASSQGSGLYQETQYF. This chain connects TRBV14 to TRBJ2-5; 7 nucleotides line up with TRBD2. Trimming took 1 base from V and 0 from J; bases not matched to a gene: 5. Germline CDR1 is SGHDN and CDR2 is FVKESK. The CDR3 is made up of 16 amino acids.

The chain joins TRBV23-1 to TRBJ1-1, with TRBD1 identical over 9 bases. TRBV23-1 is assigned to the ORF class and has an uncertain function. Trimming took 3 bases from V and 0 from J; bases not matched to a gene: 8. CDR3 length equals 17 residues. DNA of the CDR3: TGCGCCAGCAGTCAGGGATACAGGGGGCCGCTGAACACTGAAGCTTTCTTT. Amino acids: CASSQGYRGPLNTEAFF.

This rearrangement joins TRBV15 to TRBJ1-2; tentatively, D is TRBD1 (6 bases). The CDR3 length is 16 residues. Trimming left V 3 bases short and J 8 bases short, with 22 bases between. Germline V gene data show CDR1 as LNHNV and CDR2 as YYDKDF (reference sequence). Here the CDR3 DNA reads TGTGCCACCAGCAGCCGGACAGCCGTGCATCTAAGAGGCTACACCTTC. Encoded protein: CATSSRTAVHLRGYTF.

This clone was observed many times. The V gene is TRBV2, the J gene TRBJ2-3; D not certain. This CDR3 is 11 amino acids long. V shed 6 bases and J shed 3 bases, with 4 bases lying between them. Germline assignment: CDR1 SNHLY and CDR2 FYNNEI. In DNA, the CDR3 is TGTGCCAGCAGCTTAACAGATACGCAGTATTTT. Translation: CASSLTDTQYF.

The chain joins TRBV18 to TRBJ1-4; 8 bases are a match to TRBD1. V was clipped by 4 bases and J by 5 bases; unmatched bases: 6. CDR3 length: 15 amino acids. CDR1 and CDR2 (germline): KGHSH, LQKENI. CDR3 DNA: TGTGCCAGCTCACGGGGGGGACAGGTGAATGAAAAACTGTTTTTT. Protein sequence: CASSRGGQVNEKLFF.

The V gene is TRBV24-1, the J gene TRBJ2-2; D call uncertain. V was pared by 7 bases and J by 12 bases, with 17 bases between. The germline V gene encodes CDR1 KGHDR and CDR2 SFDVKD. The CDR3 consists of 13 residues. CDR3: CATSRQSSSKLFF. CDR3 DNA sequence: TGTGCCACCAGCCGACAAAGCTCCTCGAAGCTGTTTTTT.

This sequence joins TRBV9 and TRBJ2-7; 7 nucleotides agree with TRBD2. This CDR3 has 15 residues. Germline loops: CDR1 SGDLS, CDR2 YYNGEE. With V trimmed by 0 bases and J by 4 bases, 7 bases remained unmatched. CDR3 in amino acids: CASSVGGGESYEQYF. The DNA for the CDR3 is TGTGCCAGCAGCGTAGGGGGAGGGGAATCGTACGAGCAGTACTTC.

In this sample, this clone turned up a few times. V is TRBV2 and J is TRBJ1-1; TRBD1 matches at 10 bases. Germline CDR1 SNHLY, CDR2 FYNNEI. V lost 7 bases to trimming and J lost 4 bases; unmatched junction nucleotides: 6. The CDR3 has 14 amino acids. The CDR3 bases are TGTGCCAGCACGACAGGGGGCTCGAGCACTGAAGCTTTCTTT. Protein product: CASTTGGSSTEAFF.

V and J are TRBV24-1 and TRBJ2-5, with a possible D match to TRBD2 (6 bases). Germline values: CDR1 KGHDR, CDR2 SFDVKD. Between the trimmed V and J ends, which lost 3 bases and 3 bases, there was a span of 7 bases. This CDR3 is built from 13 residues. The CDR3 here is CATSDGGEETQYF. Here the CDR3 DNA reads TGTGCCACCAGTGATGGCGGGGAAGAGACCCAGTACTTC.

The genes are TRBV19 and TRBJ2-1; TRBD2 matches 11 bases. In germline, CDR1 is LNHDA, CDR2 SQIVND (reference sequence). V lost 3 bases, J lost 9 bases, and 7 bases stayed unmatched. CDR3 length: 15 residues. The CDR3 nucleotides are TGTGCCAGTAGTATCGGTATTAGCGGGAGGGTTGAGCAGTTCTTC. Its protein product is CASSIGISGRVEQFF. Drawing the rest from reference TRBV19 and TRBJ2-1, the complete variable domain is DGGITQSPKYLFRKEGQNVTLSCEQNLNHDAMYWYRQDPGQGLRLIYYSQIVNDFQKGDIAEGYSVSREKKESFPLTVTSAQKNPTAFYLCASSIGISGRVEQFFGPGTRLTVL.

The CDR3 region is CASSTAGTSGRADTQYF. CDR3 in DNA: TGTGCCAGCAGCACCGCTGGGACTAGCGGGAGAGCCGATACGCAGTATTTT. The genes are TRBV7-9 and TRBJ2-3; TRBD2 matches at 14 bases. This CDR3 contains 17 residues. In germline, CDR1 is SEHNR, CDR2 FQNEAQ (reference sequence). After removal of 5 bases from V and 6 bases from J, the junction contained 10 bases not matched to a gene.

V and J are TRBV5-6 and TRBJ1-4; tentative D call: TRBD1 (6 bases). CDR1 is SGHDT, CDR2 YYEEEE, per germline. Trimming removed 4 bases from V and 5 bases from J, with 12 bases in between. CDR3 length: 14 residues. CDR3 amino acids: CASSLTGVNEKLFF. In DNA, the CDR3 is TGTGCCAGCAGCCTGACAGGAGTCAATGAAAAACTGTTTTTT.

The chain links TRBV4-2 to TRBJ2-5, with D tentatively TRBD2 (6 bases). Germline loops: CDR1 LGHNA, CDR2 YNFKEQ. The CDR3 totals 14 residues. Trimming took 1 base from V and 2 from J, leaving 8 bases between them. The CDR3 sequence: CASSQGLEQETQYF. In DNA form, the CDR3 reads TGTGCCAGCAGCCAAGGACTAGAGCAAGAGACCCAGTACTTC.

The rearrangement joins TRBV11-2 to TRBJ2-4; 9 bases match TRBD2. The CDR3 covers 16 residues. The V segment lost 1 base and the J segment 5 bases; nucleotides outside the gene matches: 6. Germline lookup yields CDR1 SGHAT and CDR2 FQNNGV. This chain's CDR3 is CASSLGGSGGQNIQYF. CDR3 nucleotides: TGTGCCAGCAGCTTAGGGGGTAGCGGGGGACAAAACATTCAGTACTTC.

V is TRBV2 and J is TRBJ1-5, with D unclear. The V end lost 7 bases, the J end lost 4 bases, and 11 bases lay between the germline ends. Germline CDR1 reads SNHLY; CDR2 reads FYNNEI. CDR3 length: 13 amino acids. The CDR3 nucleotides read TGTGCCAGCAAGAGGGCAGCTAATCAGCCCCAGCATTTT. It yields the protein CASKRAANQPQHF.

This chain links TRBV5-8 with TRBJ2-3; tentatively, D is TRBD1 (6 bases). CDR1 SGHTS and CDR2 YDEGEE come from the germline V gene. Trimming pared 4 bases from V and 4 bases from J, leaving 10 bases between. The CDR3 loop spans 13 amino acids. CDR3 DNA sequence: TGTGCCAGCAGCGCCTGGGGGCCAGATACGCAGTATTTT. It specifies CASSAWGPDTQYF.

This chain links TRBV9 with TRBJ2-1; D might be TRBD2 (7 bases). Looked up from germline, CDR1 is SGDLS and CDR2 is YYNGEE. CDR3 length equals 18 residues. The germline V and J ends were trimmed by 0 bases and 2 bases, with 18 bases remaining between them. The CDR3 spells CASSVEGGGASAYNEQFF. CDR3 nucleotides: TGTGCCAGCAGCGTAGAGGGAGGGGGGGCGAGCGCCTACAATGAGCAGTTCTTC.

The V call is TRBV28, the J call TRBJ1-5; 8 bases agree with TRBD1. Germline V gives CDR1 MDHEN, CDR2 SYDVKM. The CDR3 consists of 14 residues. V lost 6 bases and J lost 5; bases outside the gene matches: 6. The CDR3 nucleotides read TGTGCCAGCAGCATGACAGGGGACTATCAGCCCCAGCATTTT. Translation gives CASSMTGDYQPQHF. The full variable domain, rest sourced from reference TRBV28 and TRBJ1-5, is DVKVTQSSRYLVKRTGEKVFLECVQDMDHENMFWYRQDPGLGLRLIYFSYDVKMKEKGDIPEGYSVSREKKERFSLILESASTNQTSMYLCASSMTGDYQPQHFGDGTRLSIL.

The chain uses TRBV15 and TRBJ2-7; D ambiguous. The CDR3 consists of 13 residues. The germline V gene has CDR1 LNHNV and CDR2 YYDKDF (reference sequence). Trimming shortened V by 9 bases and J by 0 bases, and 12 bases separated the two germline ends. The CDR3 nucleotides read TGTGCCACTCGACCTTGGAGCTCCTACGAGCAGTACTTC. Its translation: CATRPWSSYEQYF.

This clone has a handful of counts. The chain has TRBV5-5 and TRBJ1-1; D unclear. This CDR3 comprises 14 residues. Per germline, CDR1 SGHKS and CDR2 YYEKEE (reference sequence). V gave up 2 bases and J gave up 5 bases, with 13 bases separating them. CDR3 region: CASSFGGLGTEAFF. DNA for the CDR3: TGTGCCAGCAGCTTTGGAGGGCTAGGGACTGAAGCTTTCTTT. The full variable domain, in which reference TRBV5-5 and TRBJ1-1 provide the parts outside the CDR3, is DAGVTQSPTHLIKTRGQQVTLRCSPISGHKSVSWYQQVLGQGPQFIFQYYEKEERGRGNFPDRFSARQFPNYSSELNVNALLLGDSALYLCASSFGGLGTEAFFGQGTRLTVV.

This rearrangement joins TRBV7-9 to TRBJ2-7; D uncertain. This CDR3 comprises 12 residues. From germline, CDR1 is SEHNR and CDR2 FQNEAQ (reference sequence). V shed 5 bases and J shed 6 bases, with 11 bases lying between them. In DNA, the CDR3 is TGTGCCAGCAGCCTGTTAGCCGGCGAGCAGTACTTC. Translating gives CASSLLAGEQYF.

The gene calls are TRBV6-6 and TRBJ1-5, with 9 bases matching TRBD1. The CDR3 is 13 residues long. Germline V gene lookup returns CDR1 MNHNY and CDR2 SVGAGI (reference sequence). V lost 7 bases, J lost 6 bases, and 4 bases stayed unmatched. The CDR3 reads CASTGQGIQPQHF. The CDR3 DNA reads TGTGCCAGCACTGGACAGGGGATTCAGCCCCAGCATTTT.

The CDR3 is CASSSELARNTIYF. The CDR3 DNA reads as TGTGCCAGCAGTTCGGAGCTCGCCCGAAACACCATATATTTT. The V call is TRBV6-6, the J call TRBJ1-3; D gene unclear. The CDR3 has 14 amino acids. Germline V gene lookup returns CDR1 MNHNY and CDR2 SVGAGI (reference sequence). Trimming removed 4 bases at V and 5 bases at J, with 12 bases between.

This clone has only one observation. The chain uses TRBV19 and TRBJ1-2; D may be TRBD1 (5 bases). Per the germline V gene, CDR1 is LNHDA and CDR2 is SQIVND (reference sequence). CDR3 length: 15 residues. V was shortened by 7 bases and J by 4 bases, with 19 bases between the two germline ends. The CDR3 coding sequence is TGTGCCAGTAATTCGGCTGGCAGGGTGGGCTATGGCTACACCTTC. This sequence encodes CASNSAGRVGYGYTF.

In regard to this clone: Just one base apart from a much larger clone, this may be a read error. The V call is TRBV11-1, the J call TRBJ1-4; 9 bases match TRBD1. CDR1 is SGHAT, CDR2 FQDESV, per germline (reference sequence). V trimming: 5 bases; J trimming: 5 bases; junction bases outside the gene matches: 3. The CDR3 is 14 residues long. The CDR3 loop is CASSLGTGNEKLFF. The CDR3 bases are TGTGCCAGCAGCCTCGGGACAGGGAATGAAAAACTGTTTTTT.

The count of this clone is one. CDR3 region: CASSPTLGQGGSGELFF. CDR3 sequence (DNA): TGTGCCAGCAGCCCCACCTTGGGACAGGGGGGCTCGGGGGAGCTGTTTTTT. V and J are TRBV3-1 (or the pseudogene TRBV3-2) and TRBJ2-2, with 11 nucleotides matching TRBD1. There are 17 residues in the CDR3. The germline gives CDR1 LGHDT, CDR2 YNNKEL (reference sequence). The junction had 12 bases not matched to a gene; V was cut back by 4 bases and J by 8 bases.